This TCR beta chain stems from a study of CD8+CD57+ T cells in acquired aplastic anemia. CDR3 and TCR beta VDJ profiling relied on genomic DNA as the template. MiXCR, run by TCRdb on the reads, gives a single entry per CDR3 protein. The data contain roughly 160,000 distinct CDR3 sequences, more than 45% of them seen just once; the ten biggest clones take up 2.5% to 3.5%. J gave up 3 bases and V 6 bases, and 2 bases lay outside the gene matches. The CDR3 has 14 residues. Germline V lookup: CDR1 SNHLY, CDR2 FYNNEI. This clonotype came up many times. Patients sequenced had flow cytometry evidence of CD8+CD57+ cell expansion. Each of the patients presented with severe acquired aplastic anemia. Receipt of therapy had not occurred in any patient by the time of blood sampling.

The sequenced material came from sorted CD4+, CD8+, or CD8+CD57+ T cells (not recorded which) from PBMCs. The chain joins TRBV2 to TRBJ2-3; 11 bases map to TRBD2. The clonotype was recovered from a human donor with aplastic anemia. For the CDR3, the DNA is TGTGCCAGCAGCCGGACTAGCGGGACAGATACGCAGTATTTT. It is translated as CASSRTSGTDTQYF. The full variable domain, rest sourced from reference TRBV2 and TRBJ2-3, is EPEVTQTPSHQVTQMGQEVILRCVPISNHLYFYWYRQILGQKVEFLVSFYNNEISEKSEIFDDQFSVERPDGSNFTLKIRSTKLEDSAMYFCASSRTSGTDTQYFGPGTRLTVL.